The 2 T cell receptor beta chains below all came from one sample that was sequenced in a study of naive and memory T cell subsets. Both TRBC1 and TRBC2 were covered by a beta constant-region primer of two equimolar oligonucleotides. Ligated cDNA was amplified by four rounds of PCR with nested alpha and beta constant-region primers and SP2. One entry per CDR3 protein results from TCRdb running MiXCR on the UMI-ligation and nested PCR reads. Among over 100,000 distinct CDR3 sequences listed, around 35% were seen once. Source material: central memory CD4+ T cells from blood. The receptors were gathered from a human donor in good health.

This clonotype was observed at least ten times. This sequence joins TRBV14 and TRBJ2-1, with D possibly TRBD1 on 6 matching bases. The CDR3 extends over 18 amino acids. In germline, CDR1 is SGHDN, CDR2 FVKESK. V was trimmed by 3 bases and J by 11 bases, leaving 29 bases between them. The CDR3 DNA follows: TGTGCCAGCAGCCAGGGTCAGACCGCAACTGTTGGACAGCGCCAGCAGTTCTTC. Translated, it gives CASSQGQTATVGQRQQFF.

The J gene is TRBJ2-7, the V gene TRBV7-8; possible D gene TRBD2, 6 bases. Germline V gene data show CDR1 as SGHVS and CDR2 as FQNEAQ. V gave up 2 bases and J gave up 4 bases, with 21 bases separating them. CDR3 length: 17 amino acids. The CDR3 sequence is CASSLMTVAVPSYEQYF. CDR3 nucleotides: TGTGCCAGCAGCTTAATGACCGTAGCGGTCCCTTCATACGAGCAGTACTTC. The full variable domain, its missing parts supplied by reference TRBV7-8 and TRBJ2-7, is GAGVSQSPRYKVAKRGQDVALRCDPISGHVSLFWYQQALGQGPEFLTYFQNEAQLDKSGLPSDRFFAERPEGSVSTLKIQRTQQEDSAVYLCASSLMTVAVPSYEQYFGPGTRLTVT.